These 2 T cell receptor beta chains originate from one sample sequenced in a study of T-cell memory formation after mild COVID-19. MiXCR, applied by TCRdb to the 5' RACE reads, yields one record per CDR3 protein. The sample has about 190,000 distinct CDR3 sequences; over 9.5% are singletons. The source material was PBMCs or a T cell subset sorted from them (not recorded which). The receptors shown here come from a man between 18 and 35 years old who had mild COVID-19 (a few samples of this study predate the infection). Cell type and time point are not known.

V is TRBV4-3 and J is TRBJ2-5, with D hard to call. The length of the CDR3 is 12 residues. Per germline, CDR1 LGHNA and CDR2 YSLEER. The germline V and J ends were trimmed by 0 bases and 7 bases, with 6 bases remaining between them. Here the CDR3 reads CASSQDDGTQYF. The CDR3 DNA reads as TGCGCCAGCAGCCAAGATGATGGGACCCAGTACTTC.

Only a few counts were recorded for this clonotype. The gene calls are TRBV3-1 and TRBJ2-5; D is uncertain. This CDR3 spans 14 amino acids. The germline gives CDR1 LGHDT, CDR2 YNNKEL (reference sequence). The V gene lost 0 bases and the J gene lost 3 bases, with 8 bases spanning the gap. The CDR3 here is CASSQDLGKETQYF. Here the CDR3 DNA reads TGTGCCAGCAGCCAAGATCTGGGAAAAGAGACCCAGTACTTC.